This T cell receptor beta chain was identified during a study of memory CD4+ T cells and cytomegalovirus serostatus. Study-wide findings and caveats: A US-trained random forest predicted CMV serostatus with median AUC around 0.9. Suggested: most of the CMV-linked TCR signature lies in CD4+ memory cells.

V lost 6 bases and J lost 0, with 15 bases in between. The CDR3 totals 15 residues. Germline CDR1 and CDR2: LNHDA and SQIVND (reference sequence). Profiled with immunoSEQ multiplex PCR; TCRdb holds only in-frame clones, not every one. The sample yields roughly 84,000 clones, 65% to 85% seen once. The sort gate was single viable CD3+CD4+CD8-CD45RO+ cells for memory CD4+ T cells. CD4+ T cells were isolated by positive magnetic selection. As for this clone: Its antigen is unknown. Distinct nucleotide sequences in the sample also encode this CDR3.

The specimen was memory CD4+ T cells from blood. This rearrangement joins TRBV19 to TRBJ2-7; possible D gene TRBD1, 6 bases. The sequence was obtained from an adult in good health and CMV-seronegative. CDR3 loop: CASRPRGRSSYEQYF. Written as DNA, the CDR3 is TGTGCCAGTAGACCCAGGGGCCGAAGCTCCTACGAGCAGTACTTC.